Sequencing of this T cell receptor (beta chain) was carried out in a study of shared clonotypes between healthy human individuals. About the study: Ranging from 18 to 49 in age, donors were two women and three men.

Broader study findings: The naive CD4 repertoires of a few donors were compared, and roughly 5.1% of clonotypes were shared. With few donors, the genetic and exposure-history diversity represented was limited.

Points on this clone: Antigen specificity is unknown. Other DNA variants within this sample encode the same CDR3.

The sorted-subset replicate PCRs were given about 200 ng DNA, which is around 29,000 T cell genomes. Data came from immunoSEQ multiplex PCR; TCRdb stores just in-frame clones and leaves some out. The sample consists of a few million clones, more than 90% of them appearing once. Germline V lookup: CDR1 MNHEY, CDR2 SVGAGI. Between the trimmed V and J ends, which lost 5 bases and 1 base, there was a span of 9 bases. The CDR3 runs 15 residues. Specimen: naive CD4+ T cells sorted from blood. Subset of the sample: CD45RA+ positively selected. The TCR was taken from a man aged 18 to 30 in good health. This sequence joins TRBV6-5 and TRBJ2-6; D not resolved. CDR3 nucleotides: TGTGCCAGCAGTAGAGGAACTTCTGGGGCCAACGTCCTGACTTTC. Translated, it gives CASSRGTSGANVLTF.